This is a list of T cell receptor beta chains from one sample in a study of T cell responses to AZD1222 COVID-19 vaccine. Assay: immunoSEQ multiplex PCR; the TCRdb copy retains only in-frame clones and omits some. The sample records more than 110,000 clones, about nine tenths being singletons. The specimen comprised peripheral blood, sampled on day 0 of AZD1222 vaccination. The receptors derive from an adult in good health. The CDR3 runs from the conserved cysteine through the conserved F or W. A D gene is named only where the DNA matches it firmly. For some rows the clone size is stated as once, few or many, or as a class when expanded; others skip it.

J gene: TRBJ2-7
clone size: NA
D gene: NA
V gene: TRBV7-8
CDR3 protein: CASSLALRLSSYEQYF
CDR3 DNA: TGTGCCAGCAGCTTAGCGCTGCGATTGAGCTCCTACGAGCAGTACTTC

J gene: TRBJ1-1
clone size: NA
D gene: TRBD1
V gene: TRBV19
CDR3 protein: CASSIDIRGRSIEAFF
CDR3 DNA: TGTGCCAGTAGTATTGATATCAGGGGGCGCTCTATTGAAGCTTTCTTT

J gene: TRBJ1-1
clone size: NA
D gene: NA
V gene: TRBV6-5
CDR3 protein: CASFTPGWVTEAFF
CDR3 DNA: TGTGCCAGCTTCACCCCGGGGTGGGTCACTGAAGCTTTCTTT

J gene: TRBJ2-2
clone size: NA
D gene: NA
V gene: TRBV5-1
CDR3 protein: CASSRQAGTANTGELFF
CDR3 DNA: TGCGCCAGCAGCCGACAAGCCGGGACGGCGAACACCGGGGAGCTGTTTTTT

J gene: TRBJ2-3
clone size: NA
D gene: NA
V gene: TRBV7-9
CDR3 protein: CASSRNIGTPSTDTQYF
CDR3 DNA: TGTGCCAGCAGCCGGAATATCGGGACACCGAGCACAGATACGCAGTATTTT

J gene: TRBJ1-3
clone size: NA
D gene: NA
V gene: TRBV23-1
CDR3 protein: CASSRGHRPSGNTIYF
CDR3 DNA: TGCGCCAGCAGTCGAGGGCACAGACCCTCTGGAAACACCATATATTTT

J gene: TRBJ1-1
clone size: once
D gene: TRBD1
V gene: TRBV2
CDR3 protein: CASTGGVSEAFF
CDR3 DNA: TGTGCCAGCACAGGGGGAGTATCTGAAGCTTTCTTT

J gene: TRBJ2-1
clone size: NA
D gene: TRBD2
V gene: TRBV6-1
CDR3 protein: CASSDPGTSATLNEQFF
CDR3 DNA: TGTGCCAGCAGTGACCCCGGGACTAGTGCGACCCTCAATGAGCAGTTCTTC

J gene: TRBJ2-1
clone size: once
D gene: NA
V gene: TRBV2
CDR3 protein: CASSSTRIPYNEQFF
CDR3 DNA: TGTGCCAGCAGTAGTACTAGGATTCCCTACAATGAGCAGTTCTTC

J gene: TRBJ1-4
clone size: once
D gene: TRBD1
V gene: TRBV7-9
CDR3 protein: CASSLEVTGTGGNEKLFF
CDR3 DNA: TGTGCCAGCAGCTTAGAAGTTACGGGGACAGGGGGTAATGAAAAACTGTTTTTT

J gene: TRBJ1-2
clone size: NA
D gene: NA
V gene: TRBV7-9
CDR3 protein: CASSSTSDGIYGYTF
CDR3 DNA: TGTGCCAGCAGCTCCACTTCGGACGGAATCTATGGCTACACCTTC